This T cell receptor beta chain derives from a study of persistence of HIV-infected CD4 T cells (dated by TCRdb to about 2020). Turning to the overall study: The median time participants had been on suppressive ART was less than 10 years. Apart from a couple of participants who underwent leukapheresis at a single time point, peripheral blood samples of up to about 180 mL were collected from participants at multiple time points. The study isolated CMV- and HIV-1 Gag-responding CD4+ T cells from ART-treated individuals to examine antigen-driven clonal expansion of HIV-1-infected cells. The clonality of all cells in each sorted population was measured by TCRbeta sequencing, and the clonality of infected cells was measured by proviral sequencing. Cross-participant TCR cluster analysis included 8 or 9 participants for CMV and over five participants for Gag. Beyond this particular receptor, the publication reports: Within the same sorted populations, TCR oligoclonality correlated with proviral oligoclonality. Significantly lower TCRbeta richness was observed in CMV- and Gag-responding cells than in anti-CD3/anti-CD28-responding cells, and higher oligoclonality was observed in CMV-responding cells than in CD3/CD28-stimulated and Gag-responding cells. Bulk TCR analyses could not be limited to the rare CMV-responding cells that actually contained HIV-1 proviruses. Few individuals were included in the study, and only a limited range of antigens was tested. Antigen-responding cells were enriched for degenerate expanded CDR3beta sequences, which suggests convergent selection of CD4+ responses to CMV and Gag.

TCRbeta repertoires were sequenced from genomic DNA with the immunoSEQ hsTCRB assay version 4 in survey mode. Genomic DNA was diluted to approximately 10 ng/uL, and up to about 1 ug per sample was used for TCRbeta sequencing. Processing in the source paper ran as follows. ImmunoSeq Analyzer 3.0 was used for analysis of TCRbeta data, and diversity was computed on productive nucleotide rearrangements. The improved Chao index was used to estimate lower-bound TCR diversity, and the Gini coefficient was used to estimate clonality using the Immunarch R package. Nucleotide rearrangements that differed but encoded the same CDR3beta amino acid sequence were counted as separate clonotypes. TCRbeta sequences significantly enriched in antigen-responding cells relative to anti-CD3/anti-CD28-activated cells were identified by differential abundance analysis. GLIPH2 clustered TCRs by predicted peptide-MHC specificity, both within individual participants and across merged participant data sets. The table was pulled from immuneACCESS by TCRdb, which kept in-frame rearrangements only. Such tables lose some clones; where checked, under half of the loss comes from unresolved V genes, and the rest has no known cause. V and J calls and clone size come straight from that table; D and trimming were deduced from the DNA. This sample has approximately 19,000 clones in its table, and about 65% of those were observed once. Clones ranked in the top ten supply 8% to 9% of the sample.

On this clone: Its antigen target is currently unknown. The record has no base qualities; no much larger clone is one base away.

The treatment or condition label, read with the paper, signifies: suppressive antiretroviral therapy. Lysates of CMV-infected fibroblasts were used at about 10 ug/mL for cell stimulation. Responding CD4+ T cells were sorted by upregulation of both CD40 ligand and CD69. Participants were HIV-1-infected adults who started suppressive ART during chronic infection. Participants had undetectable plasma HIV-1 RNA below 50 copies/mL for at least 4 years. To be included, a participant needed positive CMV serology and a CD4+ T cell count above 400 cells/uL. Before stimulation, PBMCs were isolated using density centrifugation and depleted of CD8+ T cells. Stimulation of CD8-depleted PBMCs was carried out for approximately 18 hours with anti-CD28/CD49d costimulation, CD40-blocking antibody and enfuvirtide, to prevent new infections. Cell sorting was performed on a Beckman Coulter MoFlo Legacy or XDP sorter, and dead cells were excluded with propidium iodide. For samples with more than one million cells, genomic DNA was extracted with the QIAamp DNA Mini Kit, and for all other samples the Quick-DNA Microprep Kit was used.

The sequences come from CD4+ T cells sorted from PBMCs after roughly 17-hour stimulation, collected from a patient who received antiretroviral therapy. The cell subset or site label corresponds to: CD40L+CD69+ CD4 T cells responding to CMV lysate. This TCR derives from an adult woman with HIV who was CMV-seropositive.

Here is the DNA: TGCGCCAGCACTCCGGGGGGCGGAAACACCGGGGAGCTGTTTTTT. This translates into CASTPGGGNTGELFF. This sequence uses TRBV5-1 and TRBJ2-2, and possibly TRBD2, on 7 matching bases. The CDR1 and CDR2 encoded by the germline V gene are SGHRS and YFSETQ. The CDR3 holds 15 amino acids from the cysteine to the phenylalanine. Of the read, only the CDR3 DNA is kept; its 45 bases are in frame from base 1. The junction shows trimming of 6 bases on V and 2 bases on J, plus 14 bases between the germline ends.